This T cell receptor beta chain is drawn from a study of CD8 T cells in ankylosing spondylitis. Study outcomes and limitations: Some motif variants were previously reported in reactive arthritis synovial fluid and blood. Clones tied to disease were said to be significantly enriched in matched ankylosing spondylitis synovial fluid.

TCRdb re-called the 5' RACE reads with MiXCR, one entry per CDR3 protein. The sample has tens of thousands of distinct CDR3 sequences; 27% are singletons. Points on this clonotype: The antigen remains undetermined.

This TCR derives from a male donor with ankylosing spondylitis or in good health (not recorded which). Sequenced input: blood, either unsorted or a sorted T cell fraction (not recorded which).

In nucleotides, the CDR3 is TGCGCCAGCAGGGCTAGCGGGACTTACGAGCAGTACTTC. It specifies CASRASGTYEQYF. The V call is TRBV5-1, the J call TRBJ2-7; 9 nucleotides line up with TRBD2. This CDR3 comprises 13 residues. CDR1 SGHRS and CDR2 YFSETQ come from the germline V gene. V shed 5 bases and J 4 bases; nucleotides not matched to a gene: 4. The full variable domain, completed using reference TRBV5-1 and TRBJ2-7, is KAGVTQTPRYLIKTRGQQVTLSCSPISGHRSVSWYQQTPGQGLQFLFEYFSETQRNKGNFPGRFSGRQFSNSRSEMNVSTLELGDSALYLCASRASGTYEQYFGPGTRLTVT.